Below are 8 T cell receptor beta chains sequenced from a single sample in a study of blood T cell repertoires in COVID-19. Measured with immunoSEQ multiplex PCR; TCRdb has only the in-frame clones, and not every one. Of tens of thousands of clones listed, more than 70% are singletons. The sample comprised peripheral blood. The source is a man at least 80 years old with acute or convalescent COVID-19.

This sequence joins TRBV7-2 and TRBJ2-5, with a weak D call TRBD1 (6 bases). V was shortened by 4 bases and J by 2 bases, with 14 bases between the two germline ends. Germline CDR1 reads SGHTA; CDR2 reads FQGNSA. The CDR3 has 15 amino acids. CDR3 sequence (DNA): TGTGCCAGCAGCTCCCCCCGGACAGCTCAAGAGACCCAGTACTTC. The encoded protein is CASSSPRTAQETQYF.

CDR3 amino acids: CASSLGMRGGLAGELFF. CDR3 DNA sequence: TGTGCCAGCAGCTTAGGGATGCGGGGGGGTCTGGCCGGGGAGCTGTTTTTT. This sequence joins TRBV7-2 and TRBJ2-2; 9 bases agree with TRBD2. Looked up from germline, CDR1 is SGHTA and CDR2 is FQGNSA. The CDR3 length is 17 residues. The V gene end was trimmed by 1 base and the J gene end by 6 bases; junction bases not matched to a gene: 9.

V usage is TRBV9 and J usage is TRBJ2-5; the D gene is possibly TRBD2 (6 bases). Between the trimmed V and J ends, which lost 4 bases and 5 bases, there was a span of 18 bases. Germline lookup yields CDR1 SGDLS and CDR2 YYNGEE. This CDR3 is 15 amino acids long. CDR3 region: CASSWTTGAGETQYF. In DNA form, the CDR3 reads TGTGCCAGCAGCTGGACTACCGGTGCTGGGGAGACCCAGTACTTC.

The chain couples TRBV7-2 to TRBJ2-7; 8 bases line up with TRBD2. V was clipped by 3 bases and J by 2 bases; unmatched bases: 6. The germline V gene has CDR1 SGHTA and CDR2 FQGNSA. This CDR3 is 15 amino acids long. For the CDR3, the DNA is TGTGCCAGCAGCTTTAGCGGGGTTGACACCTACGAGCAGTACTTC. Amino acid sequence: CASSFSGVDTYEQYF.

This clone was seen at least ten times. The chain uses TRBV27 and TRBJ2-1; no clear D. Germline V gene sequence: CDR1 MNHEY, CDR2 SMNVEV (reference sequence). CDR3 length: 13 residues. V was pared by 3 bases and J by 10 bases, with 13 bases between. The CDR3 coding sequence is TGTGCCAGCAGTTTCGGAACTTCTAGAGAGCAGTTCTTC. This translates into CASSFGTSREQFF.

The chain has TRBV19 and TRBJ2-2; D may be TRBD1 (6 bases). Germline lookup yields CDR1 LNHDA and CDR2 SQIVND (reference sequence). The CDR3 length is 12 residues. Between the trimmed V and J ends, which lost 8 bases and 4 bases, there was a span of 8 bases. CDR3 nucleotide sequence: TGTGCCAGTGGGACAAGCACCGGGGAGCTGTTTTTT. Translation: CASGTSTGELFF.

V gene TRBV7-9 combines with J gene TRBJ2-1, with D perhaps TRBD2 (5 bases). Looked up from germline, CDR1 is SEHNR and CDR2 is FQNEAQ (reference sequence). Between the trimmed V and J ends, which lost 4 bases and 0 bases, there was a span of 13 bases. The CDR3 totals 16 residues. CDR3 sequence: CASSSNSGSSYNEQFF. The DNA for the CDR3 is TGTGCCAGCAGCTCCAACAGTGGGAGCTCCTACAATGAGCAGTTCTTC.

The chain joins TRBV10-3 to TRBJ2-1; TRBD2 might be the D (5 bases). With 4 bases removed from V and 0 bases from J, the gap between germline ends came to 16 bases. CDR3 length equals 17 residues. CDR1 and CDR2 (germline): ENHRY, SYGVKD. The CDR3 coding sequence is TGTGCCATCAGTGGAGGGAAGACATTTAGCTCCTACAATGAGCAGTTCTTC. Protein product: CAISGGKTFSSYNEQFF.